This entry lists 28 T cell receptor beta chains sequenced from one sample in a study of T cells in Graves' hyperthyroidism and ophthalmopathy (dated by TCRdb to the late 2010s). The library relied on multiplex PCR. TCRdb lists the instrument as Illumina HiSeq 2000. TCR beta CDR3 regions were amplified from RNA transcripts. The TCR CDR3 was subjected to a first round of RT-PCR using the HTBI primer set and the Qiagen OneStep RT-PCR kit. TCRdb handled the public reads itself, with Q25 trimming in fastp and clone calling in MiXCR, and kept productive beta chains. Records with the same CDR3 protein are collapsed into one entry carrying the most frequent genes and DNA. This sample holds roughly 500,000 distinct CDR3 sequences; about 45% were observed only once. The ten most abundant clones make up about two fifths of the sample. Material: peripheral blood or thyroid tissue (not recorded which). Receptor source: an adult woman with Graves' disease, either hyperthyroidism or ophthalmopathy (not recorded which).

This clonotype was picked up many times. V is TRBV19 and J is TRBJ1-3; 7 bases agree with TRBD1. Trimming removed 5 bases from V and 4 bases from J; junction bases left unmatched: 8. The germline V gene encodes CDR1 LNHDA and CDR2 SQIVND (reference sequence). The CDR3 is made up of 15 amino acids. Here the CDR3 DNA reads TGTGCCAGTAGTGCTACGGGACAGCGGGGAAACACCATATATTTT. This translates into CASSATGQRGNTIYF.

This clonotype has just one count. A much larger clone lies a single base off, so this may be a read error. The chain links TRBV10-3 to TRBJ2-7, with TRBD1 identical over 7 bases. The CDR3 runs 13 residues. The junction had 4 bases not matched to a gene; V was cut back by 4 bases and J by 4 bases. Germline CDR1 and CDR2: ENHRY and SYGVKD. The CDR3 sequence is CAISGSRGYEQYF. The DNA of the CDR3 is TGTGCCATCAGTGGGTCCAGGGGGTACGAGCAGTACTTC.

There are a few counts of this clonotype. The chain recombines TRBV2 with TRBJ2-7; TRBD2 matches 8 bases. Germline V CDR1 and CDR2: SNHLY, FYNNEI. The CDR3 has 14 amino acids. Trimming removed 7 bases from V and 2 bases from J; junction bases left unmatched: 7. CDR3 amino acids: CASNVREGTYEQYF. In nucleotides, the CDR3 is TGTGCCAGCAATGTACGGGAGGGGACCTACGAGCAGTACTTC.

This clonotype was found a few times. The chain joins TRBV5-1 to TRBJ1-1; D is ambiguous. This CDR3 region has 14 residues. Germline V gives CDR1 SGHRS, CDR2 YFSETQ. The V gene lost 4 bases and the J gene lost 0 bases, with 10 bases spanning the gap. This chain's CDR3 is CASSPGWVNTEAFF. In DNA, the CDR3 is TGCGCCAGCAGCCCGGGGTGGGTGAACACTGAAGCTTTCTTT.

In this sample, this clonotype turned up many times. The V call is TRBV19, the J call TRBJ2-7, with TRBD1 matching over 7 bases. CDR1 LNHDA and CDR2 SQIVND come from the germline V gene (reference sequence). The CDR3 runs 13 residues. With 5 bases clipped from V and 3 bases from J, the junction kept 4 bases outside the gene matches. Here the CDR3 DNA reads TGTGCCAGTAGTCGGGACAGTCTCTACGAGCAGTACTTC. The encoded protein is CASSRDSLYEQYF.

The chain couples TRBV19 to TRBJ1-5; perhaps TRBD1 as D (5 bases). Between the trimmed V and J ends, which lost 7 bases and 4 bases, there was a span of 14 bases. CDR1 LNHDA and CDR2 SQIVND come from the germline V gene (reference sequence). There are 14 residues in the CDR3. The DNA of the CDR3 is TGTGCCAGTATGACCGGGGCTGGAAATCAGCCCCAGCATTTT. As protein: CASMTGAGNQPQHF.

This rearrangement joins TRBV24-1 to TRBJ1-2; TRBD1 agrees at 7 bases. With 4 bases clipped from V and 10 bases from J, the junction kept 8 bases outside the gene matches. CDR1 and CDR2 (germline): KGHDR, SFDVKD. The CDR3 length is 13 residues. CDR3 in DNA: TGTGCCACCAGTGACAAGACAGGGTGGGCCTACACCTTC. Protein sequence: CATSDKTGWAYTF.

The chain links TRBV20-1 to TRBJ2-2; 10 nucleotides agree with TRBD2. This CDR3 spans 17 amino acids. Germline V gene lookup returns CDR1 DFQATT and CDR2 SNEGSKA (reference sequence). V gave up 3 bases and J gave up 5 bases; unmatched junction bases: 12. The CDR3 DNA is TGCAGTGCTAGGGGGGTGGCTAGCGGGAGTCTAACCGGGGAGCTGTTTTTT. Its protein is CSARGVASGSLTGELFF.

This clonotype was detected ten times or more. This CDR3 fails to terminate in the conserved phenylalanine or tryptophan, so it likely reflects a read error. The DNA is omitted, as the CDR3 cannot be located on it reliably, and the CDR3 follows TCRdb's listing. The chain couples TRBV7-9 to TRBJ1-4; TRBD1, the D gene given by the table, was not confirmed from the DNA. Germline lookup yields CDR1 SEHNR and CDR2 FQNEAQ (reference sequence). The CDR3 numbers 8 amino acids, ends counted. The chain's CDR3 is CASSFEGI.

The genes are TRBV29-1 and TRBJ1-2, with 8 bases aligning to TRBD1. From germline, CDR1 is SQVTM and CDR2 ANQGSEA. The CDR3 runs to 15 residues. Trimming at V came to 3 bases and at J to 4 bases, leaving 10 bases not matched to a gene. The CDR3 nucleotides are TGCAGCGTTGATGATCCGGGGACAGGCTTCTATGGCTACACCTTC. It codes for CSVDDPGTGFYGYTF.

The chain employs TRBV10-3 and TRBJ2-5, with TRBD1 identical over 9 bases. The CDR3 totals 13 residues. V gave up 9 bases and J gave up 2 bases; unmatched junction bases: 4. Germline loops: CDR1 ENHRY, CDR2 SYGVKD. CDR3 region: CAIRTGEQETQYF. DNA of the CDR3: TGTGCCATTAGGACAGGGGAACAAGAGACCCAGTACTTC.

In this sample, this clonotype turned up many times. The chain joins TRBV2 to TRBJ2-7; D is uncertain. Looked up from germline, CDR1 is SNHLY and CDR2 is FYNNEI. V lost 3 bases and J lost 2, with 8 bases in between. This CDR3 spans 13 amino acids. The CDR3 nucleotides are TGTGCCAGCAGTGACAGTTTCACCTACGAGCAGTACTTC. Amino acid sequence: CASSDSFTYEQYF.

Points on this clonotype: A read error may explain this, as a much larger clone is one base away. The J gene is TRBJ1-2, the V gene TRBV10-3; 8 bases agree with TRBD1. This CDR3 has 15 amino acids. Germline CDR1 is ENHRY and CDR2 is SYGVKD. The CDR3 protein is CASSGTGAINYGYTF. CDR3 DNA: TGTGCCAGCAGTGGGACAGGAGCCATTAACTATGGCTACACCTTC.

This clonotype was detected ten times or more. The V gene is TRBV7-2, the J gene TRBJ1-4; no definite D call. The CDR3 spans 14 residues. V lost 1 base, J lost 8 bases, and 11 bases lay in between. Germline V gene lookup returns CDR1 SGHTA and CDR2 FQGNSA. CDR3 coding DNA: TGTGCCAGCAGCTTAGTGCTACGGGGAGAAAAACTGTTTTTT. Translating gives CASSLVLRGEKLFF.

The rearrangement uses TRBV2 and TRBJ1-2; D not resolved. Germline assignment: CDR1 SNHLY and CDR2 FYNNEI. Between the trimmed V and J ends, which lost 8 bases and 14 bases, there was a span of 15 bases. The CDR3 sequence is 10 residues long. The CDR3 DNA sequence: TGTGCCAGCTGTGCAGAGGTAGCGACCTTC. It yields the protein CASCAEVATF.

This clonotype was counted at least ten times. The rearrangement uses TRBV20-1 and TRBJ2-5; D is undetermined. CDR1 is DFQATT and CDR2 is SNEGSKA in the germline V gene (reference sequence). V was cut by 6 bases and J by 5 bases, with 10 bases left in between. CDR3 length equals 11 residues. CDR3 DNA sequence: TGCAGTGCCAGAAGGGCTGAGACCCAGTACTTC. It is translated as CSARRAETQYF.

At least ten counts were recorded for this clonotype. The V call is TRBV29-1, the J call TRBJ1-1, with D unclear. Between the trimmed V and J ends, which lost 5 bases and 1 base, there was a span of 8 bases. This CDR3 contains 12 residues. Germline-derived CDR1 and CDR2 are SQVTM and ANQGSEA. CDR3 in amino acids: CSVFTKNTEAFF. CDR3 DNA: TGCAGCGTTTTTACAAAGAACACTGAAGCTTTCTTT.

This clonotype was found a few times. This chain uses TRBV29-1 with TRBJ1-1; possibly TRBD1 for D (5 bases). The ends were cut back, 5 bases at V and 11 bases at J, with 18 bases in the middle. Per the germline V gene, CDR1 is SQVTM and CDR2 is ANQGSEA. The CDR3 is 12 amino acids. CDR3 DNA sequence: TGCAGCGTTAGGGCAGGGTTAGTTGGTGCTTTCTTT. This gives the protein CSVRAGLVGAFF. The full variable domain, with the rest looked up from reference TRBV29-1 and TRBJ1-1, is SAVISQKPSRDICQRGTSLTIQCQVDSQVTMMFWYRQQPGQSLTLIATANQGSEATYESGFVIDKFPISRPNLTFSTLTVSNMSPEDSSIYLCSVRAGLVGAFFGQGTRLTVV.

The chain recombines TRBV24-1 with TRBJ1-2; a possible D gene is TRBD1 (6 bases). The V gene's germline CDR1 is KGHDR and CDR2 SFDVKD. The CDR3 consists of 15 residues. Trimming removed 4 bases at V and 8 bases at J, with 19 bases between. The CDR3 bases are TGTGCCACCAGTGACCCAGGGGCCCAAGTTCAGGGCTACACCTTC. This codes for CATSDPGAQVQGYTF.

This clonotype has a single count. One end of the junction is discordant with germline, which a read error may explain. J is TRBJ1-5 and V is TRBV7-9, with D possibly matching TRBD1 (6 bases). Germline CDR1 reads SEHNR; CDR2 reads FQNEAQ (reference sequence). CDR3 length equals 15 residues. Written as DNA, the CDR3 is TGCGCCAGCAGCCAAGCACCAGGGGACAATCAGCCCCAGCATTTT. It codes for CASSQAPGDNQPQHF.

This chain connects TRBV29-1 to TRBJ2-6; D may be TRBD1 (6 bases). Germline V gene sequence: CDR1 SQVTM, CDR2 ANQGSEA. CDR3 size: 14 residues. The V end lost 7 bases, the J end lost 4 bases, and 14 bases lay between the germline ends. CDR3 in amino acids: CSAPTGSGANVLTF. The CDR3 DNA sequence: TGCAGCGCACCGACAGGTTCCGGGGCCAACGTCCTGACTTTC.

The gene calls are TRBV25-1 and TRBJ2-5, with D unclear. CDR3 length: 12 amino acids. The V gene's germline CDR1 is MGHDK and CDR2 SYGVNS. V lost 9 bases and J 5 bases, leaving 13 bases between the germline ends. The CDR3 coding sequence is TGTGCCAGTCGGTCGGGCCACGAGACCCAGTACTTC. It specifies CASRSGHETQYF.

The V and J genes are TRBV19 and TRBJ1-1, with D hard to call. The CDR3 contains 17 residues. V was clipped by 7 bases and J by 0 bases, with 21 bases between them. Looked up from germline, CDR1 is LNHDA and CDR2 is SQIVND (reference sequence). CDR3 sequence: CASTGWTQFRMNTEAFF. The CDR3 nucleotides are TGTGCCAGTACTGGGTGGACCCAGTTTAGGATGAACACTGAAGCTTTCTTT.

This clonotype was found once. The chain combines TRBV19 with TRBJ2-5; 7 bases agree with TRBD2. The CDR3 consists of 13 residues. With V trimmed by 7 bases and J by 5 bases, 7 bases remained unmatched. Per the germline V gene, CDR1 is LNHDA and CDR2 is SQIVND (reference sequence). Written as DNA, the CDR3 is TGTGCCAGTAATCGCGGGAGCTATGAGACCCAGTACTTC. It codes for CASNRGSYETQYF.

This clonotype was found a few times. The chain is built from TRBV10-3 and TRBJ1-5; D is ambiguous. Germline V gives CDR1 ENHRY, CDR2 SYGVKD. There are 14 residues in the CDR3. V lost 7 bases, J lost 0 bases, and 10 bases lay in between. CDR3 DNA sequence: TGTGCCATCACTGACACGTATAGCAATCAGCCCCAGCATTTT. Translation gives CAITDTYSNQPQHF.

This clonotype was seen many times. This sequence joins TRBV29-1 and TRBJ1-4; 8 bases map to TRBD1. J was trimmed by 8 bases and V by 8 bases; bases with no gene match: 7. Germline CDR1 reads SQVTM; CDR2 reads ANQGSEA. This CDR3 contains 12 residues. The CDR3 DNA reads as TGCAGCACCCGGACAGGGAGGGAAAAACTGTTTTTT. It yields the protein CSTRTGREKLFF.

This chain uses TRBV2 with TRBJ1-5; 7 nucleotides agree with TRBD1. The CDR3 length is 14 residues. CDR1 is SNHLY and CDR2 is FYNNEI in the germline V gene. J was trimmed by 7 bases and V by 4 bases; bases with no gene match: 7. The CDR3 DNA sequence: TGTGCCAGCAGTGCCGGGACAGCAATCCAGCCCCAGCATTTT. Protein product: CASSAGTAIQPQHF. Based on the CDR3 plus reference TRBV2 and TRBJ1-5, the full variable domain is EPEVTQTPSHQVTQMGQEVILRCVPISNHLYFYWYRQILGQKVEFLVSFYNNEISEKSEIFDDQFSVERPDGSNFTLKIRSTKLEDSAMYFCASSAGTAIQPQHFGDGTRLSIL.

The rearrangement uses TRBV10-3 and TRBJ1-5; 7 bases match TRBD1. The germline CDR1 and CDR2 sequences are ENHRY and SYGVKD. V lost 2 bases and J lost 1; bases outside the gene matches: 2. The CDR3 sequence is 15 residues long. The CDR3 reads CAISERGRSNQPQHF. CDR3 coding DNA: TGTGCCATCAGTGAGAGGGGGCGAAGCAATCAGCCCCAGCATTTT.